The following is a T cell receptor beta chain sequence with its context. As yet, its antigen is unknown. The data originate from a study of T cell responses to AZD1222 COVID-19 vaccine. Overall study results and limits: The CD4 TCRs associated with vaccination extended across spike and predominated at 160-218 and 743-854. At study baseline, merely six AZD1222 recipients were seropositive.

Trimming shortened V by 4 bases and J by 9 bases, and 18 bases separated the two germline ends. Per the germline V gene, CDR1 is GTSNPN and CDR2 is SVGIG (reference sequence). The length of the CDR3 is 13 residues. Clones were read by immunoSEQ multiplex PCR, and TCRdb kept only the in-frame ones, dropping some. Of around 92,000 clones in the sample, 70% to 90% were seen once. The V and J genes are TRBV30 and TRBJ1-2; D possibly corresponds to TRBD1 (6 bases). This sequence originates from an adult in good health. Sequencing used peripheral blood, obtained on day 0 of AZD1222 vaccination. In nucleotides, the CDR3 is TGTGCCTGGAATGGACAGAGCTATGGAAGCTACACCTTC. This codes for CAWNGQSYGSYTF. The full variable domain, with the rest looked up from reference TRBV30 and TRBJ1-2, is SQTIHQWPATLVQPVGSPLSLECTVEGTSNPNLYWYRQAAGRGLQLLFYSVGIGQISSEVPQNLSASRPQDRQFILSSKKLLLSDSGFYLCAWNGQSYGSYTFGSGTRLTVV.